This T cell receptor (beta chain) was obtained from a study of beta chain features in type 1 diabetes (dated by TCRdb to the late 2010s). Looking at the study overall: Mean age, gender distribution, total cell number and subset yield were not different between patients and healthy donors. In the study, TCRB repertoires of sorted circulating CD4+ T cell subsets from recently diagnosed type 1 diabetes patients were compared with those of matched healthy donors. A total of some 110 million sorted cells were examined across all samples, and the number of cells per subset was strongly correlated with RNA yield. Regulatory and stem cell-like memory subsets were isolated from only 8 patients and roughly eight healthy donors, whereas naive and central memory subsets came from all 30 or so donors. The full study reports these points: PCR might favor shorter templates, but patient and control samples were amplified and corrected together, so any skew would affect both groups equally. Because small numbers of individuals were included in the HLA sub-analyses, any influence of HLA type on TCRB rearrangement was left unresolved. Naive, central memory and regulatory TCRB repertoires appeared more similar among patients than among healthy donors. At VDJ recombination sites, patients with type 1 diabetes made fewer insertions and deleted more nucleotides, a pattern implying thymic rearrangement abnormalities. Because cDNA rather than genomic DNA was sequenced, highly expressing activated cells could have been over-represented, although no difference in activation and CD3 levels was found between groups. Type 1 diabetes patients showed a moderate but significant shortening of TCRB CDR3 length in all four CD4+ subsets.

V is shortened by 2 bases, J by 3 bases, and the region joining them spans 22 bases. Taken from the germline V gene (reference sequence), the CDR1 and CDR2 loops are GTSNPN and SVGIG. The CDR3 has 17 amino acids, counting the end cysteine and phenylalanine. Only the CDR3 DNA stays, 51 bases, in frame from base 1. This clone came up a few times. Its antigen has not been determined. The record has no base qualities; no much larger clone is one base away. The High Capacity cDNA Reverse Transcription Kit was used to reverse transcribe all of the isolated RNA, meaning that expressed TCRB transcripts were what got sequenced. Naive, central memory and regulatory T cell samples underwent deep immunoSEQ sequencing, averaging about 3.57 million total reads per sample. Sorted cells were lysed in RLT buffer and RNA was extracted with DNase-treated RNeasy Micro or Mini kits, depending on cell number. Each cell subset was processed separately to prevent cross-contamination, with patient and healthy donor samples processed together. TCRB sequences were amplified from cDNA with the immunoSEQ multiplex PCR, producing 87-bp fragments spanning the CDR3 region. Sequencing of the amplicons was performed on the Illumina HiSeq platform. Per the source publication's procedure: PCR bias was computationally corrected using synthetic template baselines, reads within Hamming distance 2 were collapsed, and singletons that could not be merged were discarded. Reads were aligned to IMGT to assign V, D and J genes, CDR3 length, and insertions or deletions at six rearrangement sites. Within each subset, clonotype counts were normalized to sorted cell number, after which true diversity and Gini coefficients were computed with the tcR R package. The overlap coefficient, calculated on TCRB nucleotide sequences, was used to measure repertoire sharing. The table comes from immuneACCESS by way of TCRdb, which keeps in-frame sequences with V and J called. Part of the clones is missing from these tables; in studies checked, under half for an unresolved V gene and the rest for unknown reasons. The D gene and trimming were derived from the DNA, and the V and J assignments and clone size from that table. Recorded for this sample are about 150,000 clones; about 8.1% of them occurred a single time. Together, the top ten hold 0.55% to 0.65% of the sample.

Each donor gave one peripheral blood draw, averaging approximately 110 mL, which was collected into heparinised tubes. A BD FACSAria II was used to sort naive, central memory, regulatory and stem cell-like memory CD4+ T cells with a panel that included CD45RO, CCR7, CD25, CD127, CD95 and CD27. Purity was above 98% for every sorted population. PBMCs were isolated immediately by Lymphoprep density gradient centrifugation and stained directly without culture. So that batch effects would be minimized, each experiment stained and sorted samples in pairs, pairing one healthy donor with one patient. Recombination connected TRBV30 to TRBJ1-1; the D region possibly corresponds to TRBD1 (6 bases align). Sequenced: central memory CD4+ T cells from blood. The source of this sequence is a man in his late teens or twenties in good health. CDR3 protein: CAWSPPGVRFWDTEAFF. In nucleotide form, the sequence is TGTGCCTGGAGTCCCCCAGGGGTAAGGTTTTGGGACACTGAAGCTTTCTTT.